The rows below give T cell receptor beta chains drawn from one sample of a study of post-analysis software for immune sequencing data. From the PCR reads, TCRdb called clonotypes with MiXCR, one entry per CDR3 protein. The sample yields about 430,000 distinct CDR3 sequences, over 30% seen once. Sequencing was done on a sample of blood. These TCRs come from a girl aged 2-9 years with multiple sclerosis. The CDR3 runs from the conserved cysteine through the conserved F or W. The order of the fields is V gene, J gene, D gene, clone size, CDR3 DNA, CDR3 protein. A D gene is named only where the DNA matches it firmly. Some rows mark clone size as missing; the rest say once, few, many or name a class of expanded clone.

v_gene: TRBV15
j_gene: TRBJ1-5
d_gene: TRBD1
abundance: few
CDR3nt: TGTGCCACCAGCAGAGACCATCAGGGGGTTGTGTATAGCAATCAGCCCCAGCATTTT
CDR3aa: CATSRDHQGVVYSNQPQHF

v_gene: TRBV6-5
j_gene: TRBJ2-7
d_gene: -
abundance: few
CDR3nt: TGTGCCAGCAGTTACTCACCGGCCCACTACGAGCAGTACTTC
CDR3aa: CASSYSPAHYEQYF

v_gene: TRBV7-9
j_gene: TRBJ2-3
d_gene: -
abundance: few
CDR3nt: TGTGCCAGCAGCTTCCAGGGAGCGATCACAGATACGCAGTATTTT
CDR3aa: CASSFQGAITDTQYF

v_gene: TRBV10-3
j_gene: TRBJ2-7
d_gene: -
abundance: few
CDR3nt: TGTGCCATCAGTGGACTACCCCCCTACGAGCAGTACTTC
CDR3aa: CAISGLPPYEQYF

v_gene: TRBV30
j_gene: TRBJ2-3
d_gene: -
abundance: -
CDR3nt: TGTGCCTGGGACGGTAGCACAGATACGCAGTATTTT
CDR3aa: CAWDGSTDTQYF

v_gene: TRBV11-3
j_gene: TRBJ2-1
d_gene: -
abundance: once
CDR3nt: TGTGCCAGCAGGCAGGGGCTTCACAATGAGCAGTTCTTC
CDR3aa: CASRQGLHNEQFF

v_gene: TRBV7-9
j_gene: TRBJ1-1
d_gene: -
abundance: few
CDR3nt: TGTGCCAGCAGCGATCAGGGATTGTGGGCTTTCTTT
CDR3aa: CASSDQGLWAFF

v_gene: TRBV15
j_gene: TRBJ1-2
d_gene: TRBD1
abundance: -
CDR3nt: TGTGCCACCAGCAGAGACGTCGGACAGGCGTATGGCTACACCTTC
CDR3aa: CATSRDVGQAYGYTF

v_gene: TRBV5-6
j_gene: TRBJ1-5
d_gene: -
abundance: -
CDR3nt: TGTGCCAGCAGCTTGTTCTCCAGGGAAAGGAGCAATCAGCCCCAGCATTTT
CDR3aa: CASSLFSRERSNQPQHF

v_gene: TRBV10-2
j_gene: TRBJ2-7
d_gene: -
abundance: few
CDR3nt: TGCGCCAGCAGTGAGTCGATCAGCAGATACTACGAGCAGTACTTC
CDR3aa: CASSESISRYYEQYF

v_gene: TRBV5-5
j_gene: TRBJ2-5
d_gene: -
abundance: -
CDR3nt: TGTGCCAGCAGCTTCGTTTGGAGTCAAGAGACCCAGTACTTC
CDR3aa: CASSFVWSQETQYF

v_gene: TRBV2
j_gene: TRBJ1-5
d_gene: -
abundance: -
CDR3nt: TGTGCCAGCAGCCCGGGACATATTAGCAATCAGCCCCAGCATTTT
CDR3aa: CASSPGHISNQPQHF

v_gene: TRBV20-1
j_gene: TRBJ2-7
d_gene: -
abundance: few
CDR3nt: TGCAGTGCCCAAATATACTTCTCCTCCTACGAGCAGTACTTC
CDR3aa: CSAQIYFSSYEQYF

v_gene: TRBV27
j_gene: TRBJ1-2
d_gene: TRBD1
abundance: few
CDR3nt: TGTGCCAGCAGTAGGGGGCAGCTCGGCTGGGATGGCTACACCTTC
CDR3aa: CASSRGQLGWDGYTF

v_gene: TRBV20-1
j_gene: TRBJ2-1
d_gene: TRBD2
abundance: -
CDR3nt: TGCAGTGCTAGAGAGTTCGCGGGAGAGCACAATGAGCGGTTCTTC
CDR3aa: CSAREFAGEHNERFF

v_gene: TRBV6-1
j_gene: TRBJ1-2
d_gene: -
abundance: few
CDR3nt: TGTGCCAGCAGTGAAGCACTAGACAGAGTCTATGGCTACACCTTC
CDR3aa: CASSEALDRVYGYTF

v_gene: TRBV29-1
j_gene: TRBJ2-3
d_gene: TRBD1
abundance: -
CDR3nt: TGCAGCGCTCTTCCCCGGACAGGGTACACAGATAGGCAGTATTTT
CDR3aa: CSALPRTGYTDRQYF

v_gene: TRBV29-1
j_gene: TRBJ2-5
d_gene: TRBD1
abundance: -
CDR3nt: TGCAGCGTTGAACCAGGGGGAGAGACCCAGTACTTC
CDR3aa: CSVEPGGETQYF

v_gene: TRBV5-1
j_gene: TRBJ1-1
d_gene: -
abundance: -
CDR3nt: TGCGCCAGCAGCTTCAGGGTTATGAACACTGAAGCTTTCTTT
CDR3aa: CASSFRVMNTEAFF

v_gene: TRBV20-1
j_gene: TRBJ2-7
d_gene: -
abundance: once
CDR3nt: TGCAGTGCTAGAGACTGGAGCTCCTACGAGCAGTACTTC
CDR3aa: CSARDWSSYEQYF

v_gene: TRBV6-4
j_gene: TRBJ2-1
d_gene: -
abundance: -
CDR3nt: TGTGCCAGCAGTGACCAACACAATGAGCAGTTCTTC
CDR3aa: CASSDQHNEQFF

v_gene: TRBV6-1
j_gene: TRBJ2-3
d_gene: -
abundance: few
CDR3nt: TGTGCCAGCAGTGAATTGGAGCCTCGATTGGGTACGCAGTATTTT
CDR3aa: CASSELEPRLGTQYF

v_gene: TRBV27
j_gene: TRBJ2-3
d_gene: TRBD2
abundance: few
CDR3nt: TGTGCCAGCAGTCCGCTCTGGGCTAGCGGGGGGGCAGATACGCAGTATTTT
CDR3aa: CASSPLWASGGADTQYF

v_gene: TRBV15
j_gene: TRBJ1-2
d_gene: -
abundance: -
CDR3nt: TGTGCCACCAGCAGACGTGACACGGGTGGCTACACCTTC
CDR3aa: CATSRRDTGGYTF

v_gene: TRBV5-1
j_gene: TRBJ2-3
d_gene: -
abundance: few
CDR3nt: TGCGCCAGCAGCTTTCCACAGTCCACAGATACGCAGTATTTT
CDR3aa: CASSFPQSTDTQYF

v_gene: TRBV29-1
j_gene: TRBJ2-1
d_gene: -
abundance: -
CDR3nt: TGCAGCGTTGGGGGTTATGAGCAGTTCTTC
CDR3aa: CSVGGYEQFF

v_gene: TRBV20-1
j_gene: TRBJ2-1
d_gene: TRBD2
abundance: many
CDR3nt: TGCAGTGCTAGATCGGGGGAGGGGCCCGGACTAGCGGCTTTCTCCTACAATGAGCAGTTCTTC
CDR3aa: CSARSGEGPGLAAFSYNEQFF

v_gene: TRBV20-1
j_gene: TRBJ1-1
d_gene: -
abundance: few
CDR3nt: TGCAGTGCTACGGCGGGGCAAGTGAACACTGAAGCTTTCTTT
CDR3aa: CSATAGQVNTEAFF

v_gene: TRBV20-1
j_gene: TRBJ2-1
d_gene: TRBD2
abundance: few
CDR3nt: TGCAGTGCCCGTCAGCGGGACTCCTACAATGAGCAGTTCTTC
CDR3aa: CSARQRDSYNEQFF

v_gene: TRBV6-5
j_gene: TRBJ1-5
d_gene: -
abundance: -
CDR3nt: TGTGCCAGCAGTTCCTACAAAAATCAGCCCCAGCATTTT
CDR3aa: CASSSYKNQPQHF

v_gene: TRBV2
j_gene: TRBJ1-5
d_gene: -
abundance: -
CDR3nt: TGTGCCAGCAGTGTTACGGGACTCCTGGGCAATCAGCCCCAGCATTTT
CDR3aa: CASSVTGLLGNQPQHF

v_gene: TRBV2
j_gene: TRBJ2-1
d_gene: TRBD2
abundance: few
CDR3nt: TGTGCCAGCAGTGAAGCTGCTAGCGGGGCATACAATGAGCAGTTCTTC
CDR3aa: CASSEAASGAYNEQFF

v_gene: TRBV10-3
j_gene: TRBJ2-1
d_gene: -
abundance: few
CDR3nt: TGTGCCATCAGTGAGTCCGACGTGGGGGCCAGGGGCAATGAGCAGTTCTTC
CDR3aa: CAISESDVGARGNEQFF

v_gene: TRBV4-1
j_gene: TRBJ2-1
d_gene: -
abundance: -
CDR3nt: TGCGCCAGCAGCCAAGTTGGGGGGGCGATGGGCTATGAGCAGTTCTTC
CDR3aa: CASSQVGGAMGYEQFF

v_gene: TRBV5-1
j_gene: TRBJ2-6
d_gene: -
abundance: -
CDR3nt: TGCGCCAGCTCATTCAGGTCGCAGGCCGGATCTGGGGCCAACGTCCTGACTTTC
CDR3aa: CASSFRSQAGSGANVLTF

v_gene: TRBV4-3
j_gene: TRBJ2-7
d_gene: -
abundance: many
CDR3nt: TGCGCCAGCAGCCAAGAAGGGACCCTGAACGAGCAGTACTTC
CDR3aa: CASSQEGTLNEQYF

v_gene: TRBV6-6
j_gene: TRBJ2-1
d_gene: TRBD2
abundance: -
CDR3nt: TGTGCCAGCAGTTATGGGACTAGCGTCGAGAATGAGCAGTTCTTC
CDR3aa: CASSYGTSVENEQFF

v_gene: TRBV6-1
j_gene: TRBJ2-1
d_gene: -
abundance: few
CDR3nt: TGTGCCAGCAGGCCCCAATCCCGGGGGGCCGGTGCAGTATTATACAATGAGCAGTTCTTC
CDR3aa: CASRPQSRGAGAVLYNEQFF

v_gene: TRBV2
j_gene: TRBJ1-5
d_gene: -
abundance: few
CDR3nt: TGTGCCAGCAGTTGGGGTAGTGGCAATCAGCCCCAGCATTTT
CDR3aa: CASSWGSGNQPQHF

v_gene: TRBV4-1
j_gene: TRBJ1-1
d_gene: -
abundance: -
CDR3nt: TGCGCCAGCAGCCGGTGGGCTGGGGTGAGTACTGAAGCTTTCTTT
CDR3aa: CASSRWAGVSTEAFF

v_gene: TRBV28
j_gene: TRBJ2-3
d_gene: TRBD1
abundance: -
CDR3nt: TGTGCCAGCAGTTTATCAGGGGCAGGCGGGACAGGGCAGTATTTT
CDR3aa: CASSLSGAGGTGQYF

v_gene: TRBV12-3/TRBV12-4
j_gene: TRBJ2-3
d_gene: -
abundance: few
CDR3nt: TGTGCCAGCAGTTTAGGGATCTCCTACACAGATACGCAGTATTTT
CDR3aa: CASSLGISYTDTQYF

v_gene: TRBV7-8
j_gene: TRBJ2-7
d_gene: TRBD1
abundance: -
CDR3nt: TGTGCCAGCAGCCTCAGAAAGGGACAGGCTACCTACGAGCAGTACTTC
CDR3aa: CASSLRKGQATYEQYF

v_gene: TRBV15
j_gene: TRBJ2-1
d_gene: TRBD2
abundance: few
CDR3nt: TGTGCCACCAGCAGAGTTCTTCGGACTAGCGGGAGTAGCTATGAGCAGTTCTTC
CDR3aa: CATSRVLRTSGSSYEQFF

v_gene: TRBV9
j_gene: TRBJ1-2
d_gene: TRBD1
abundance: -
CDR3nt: TGTGCCAGCAGCACGGGACAGTTCTATGGCTACACCTTC
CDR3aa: CASSTGQFYGYTF

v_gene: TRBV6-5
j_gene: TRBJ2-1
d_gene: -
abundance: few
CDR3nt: TGTGCCAGCAAAGGACCCAGCTCCTACAATGAGCAGTTCTTC
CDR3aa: CASKGPSSYNEQFF